This T cell receptor beta chain was identified in a study of cytomegalovirus exposure and HLA in healthy donors. Across the study: Earlier sequencing of about 179 million T cells yielded approximately 100 million unique TCR beta sequences.

The PCR was carried out with 60 Vbeta primers and 13 Jbeta primers. As originally analysed: An analysis performed later counted about 80 million unique TCR beta chains (roughly 10 million of them shared). Some clones are missing from TCRdb's copy, which holds only in-frame ones; the method was immunoSEQ multiplex PCR. V and J calls plus clone size are reproduced from that table; the DNA served to infer D and trimming. Of tens of thousands of clones listed, just under 80% were seen once; the top ten hold 4.4%. A note on this clone: Its antigen is unidentified.

General study findings and limits: Highest at DRB1 and lowest at HLA-C, TCR association rates differed among HLA loci in a later analysis.

V lost 4 bases and J lost 6; bases outside the gene matches: 5. The CDR3 extends over 13 amino acids. Germline V gives CDR1 SGHRS, CDR2 YFSETQ. This TCR was recovered from a male donor in good health and CMV-seropositive. The sequenced sample was PBMCs. V and J are TRBV5-1 and TRBJ2-3; TRBD1 matches 7 bases. CDR3 coding DNA: TGCGCCAGCAGCGAGGGGACAGAGGATACGCAGTATTTT. Protein sequence: CASSEGTEDTQYF.